Each of the 30 T cell receptor beta chains below was sequenced from the same sample in a study of CD8 T cells in Susac syndrome. The authors reverse transcribed roughly 0.5 to 1 ug RNA with random hexamers. One entry per CDR3 protein, called by TCRdb with MiXCR from the immunoSEQ multiplex PCR reads. The sample includes 150,000 or so distinct CDR3 sequences, 94% of them seen just once. Sample: CD8+ T cells from PBMCs. These receptors came from a human donor with multiple sclerosis.

The rearrangement uses TRBV29-1 and TRBJ2-7; D is perhaps TRBD1 or TRBD2 (5 bases each). V gave up 6 bases and J gave up 3 bases, with 15 bases separating them. The germline V gene has CDR1 SQVTM and CDR2 ANQGSEA. The CDR3 covers 13 residues. CDR3 DNA: TGCAGCGTCGTAGGGACGGAAAACTACGAGCAGTACTTC. It yields the protein CSVVGTENYEQYF.

V gene TRBV19 combines with J gene TRBJ1-2, with D perhaps TRBD1 (5 bases). The CDR3 length is 15 residues. Germline V gene data show CDR1 as LNHDA and CDR2 as SQIVND (reference sequence). Trimming pared 3 bases from V and 6 bases from J, leaving 17 bases between. CDR3 sequence (DNA): TGTGCCAGTAGTATGGGGAACGACAGACGGGATGGCTACACCTTC. Protein sequence: CASSMGNDRRDGYTF.

This CDR3 is CASKGGQGQDEQYF. CDR3 nucleotide sequence: TGCGCCAGCAAGGGTGGGCAGGGTCAGGACGAGCAGTACTTC. V is TRBV5-1 and J is TRBJ2-7; perhaps TRBD1 as D (5 bases). In germline, CDR1 is SGHRS, CDR2 YFSETQ. The CDR3 totals 14 residues. V lost 6 bases to trimming and J lost 5 bases, with 18 bases between them.

The chain links TRBV14 to TRBJ1-3, with 8 bases matching TRBD1. V was pared by 4 bases and J by 0 bases, with 11 bases of the junction left unmatched. The length of the CDR3 is 18 residues. Germline V CDR1 and CDR2: SGHDN, FVKESK. CDR3 coding DNA: TGTGCCAGCAGCCTTGTGGCCGGGACAGGCCACTCTGGAAACACCATATATTTT. Protein: CASSLVAGTGHSGNTIYF.

J is TRBJ1-2 and V is TRBV29-1, with D possibly matching TRBD1 (6 bases). Trimming left V 4 bases short and J 4 bases short, with 7 bases between. Looked up from germline, CDR1 is SQVTM and CDR2 is ANQGSEA. The CDR3 length is 11 residues. CDR3 region: CSVVQGYGYTF. The CDR3 DNA reads TGCAGCGTTGTACAGGGCTATGGCTACACCTTC. Complete variable domain (other parts from reference TRBV29-1 and TRBJ1-2): SAVISQKPSRDICQRGTSLTIQCQVDSQVTMMFWYRQQPGQSLTLIATANQGSEATYESGFVIDKFPISRPNLTFSTLTVSNMSPEDSSIYLCSVVQGYGYTFGSGTRLTVV.

The rearrangement links TRBV12-3 or TRBV12-4 to TRBJ2-2, with 12 bases that match TRBD2. CDR3 length: 17 residues. The junction had 1 base not matched to a gene; V was cut back by 1 base and J by 1 base. CDR3 DNA sequence: TGTGCCAGCAGTTTAGGACTAGCGGGGGAGAACACCGGGGAGCTGTTTTTT. Amino acid sequence: CASSLGLAGENTGELFF.

The sample holds one count of this clonotype. DNA of the CDR3: TGTGCCAGCAGCTTCGAGTCTAGCACAGATACGCAGTATTTT. It is translated as CASSFESSTDTQYF. The genes are TRBV7-9 and TRBJ2-3; D ambiguous. V was cut by 3 bases and J by 0 bases, with 7 bases left in between. Germline V gene data show CDR1 as SEHNR and CDR2 as FQNEAQ (reference sequence). The CDR3 length is 14 residues.

The J gene is TRBJ1-6, the V gene TRBV7-9; TRBD1 might be the D (5 bases). V gave up 4 bases and J gave up 7 bases, with 14 bases separating them. CDR1 and CDR2 (germline): SEHNR, FQNEAQ (reference sequence). The CDR3 has 15 amino acids. The CDR3 sequence: CASSSAGTSNSPLHF. CDR3 coding DNA: TGTGCCAGCAGCTCCGCCGGGACCTCAAATTCACCCCTCCACTTT.

The rearrangement links TRBV29-1 to TRBJ1-2; 8 bases agree with TRBD1. The CDR3 is 12 amino acids. Germline values: CDR1 SQVTM, CDR2 ANQGSEA. Trimming removed 7 bases from V and 7 bases from J; junction bases left unmatched: 8. CDR3 in amino acids: CSAPDRVAGYTF. The CDR3 DNA is TGCAGCGCCCCGGACAGGGTGGCTGGCTACACCTTC.

DNA of the CDR3: TGTGCCTGGAGTCTTCTTTCCCCAGGCACTGAAGCTTTCTTT. This encodes CAWSLLSPGTEAFF. The chain links TRBV30 to TRBJ1-1; D gene ambiguous. There are 14 residues in the CDR3. Trimming shortened V by 2 bases and J by 4 bases, and 14 bases separated the two germline ends. Germline V gene data show CDR1 as GTSNPN and CDR2 as SVGIG (reference sequence).

The rearrangement uses TRBV20-1 and TRBJ2-1; D possibly corresponds to TRBD2 (6 bases). Trimming pared 5 bases from V and 0 bases from J, leaving 11 bases between. The germline CDR1 and CDR2 sequences are DFQATT and SNEGSKA (reference sequence). CDR3 length: 14 amino acids. CDR3 loop: CSAPRGASYNEQFF. CDR3 nucleotides: TGCAGTGCTCCACGCGGGGCCTCCTACAATGAGCAGTTCTTC.

The chain uses TRBV2 and TRBJ2-3; 10 positions match TRBD1. The CDR3 is 14 residues long. J gave up 2 bases and V 8 bases, and 4 bases lay outside the gene matches. Looked up from germline, CDR1 is SNHLY and CDR2 is FYNNEI. CDR3: CASGGQGLTDTQYF. The CDR3 DNA reads as TGTGCCAGCGGGGGACAGGGGCTCACAGATACGCAGTATTTT.

The chain carries TRBV2 and TRBJ2-1, with 13 bases aligning to TRBD2. V shed 5 bases, J shed 9 bases, and the junction held 7 bases outside the gene matches. This CDR3 has 15 amino acids. From germline, CDR1 is SNHLY and CDR2 FYNNEI. The CDR3 loop reads CASSWTSGGLGEQFF. CDR3 nucleotide sequence: TGTGCCAGCAGTTGGACTAGCGGGGGCCTGGGTGAGCAGTTCTTC. The variable domain in full, with the rest retrieved from reference TRBV2 and TRBJ2-1, is EPEVTQTPSHQVTQMGQEVILRCVPISNHLYFYWYRQILGQKVEFLVSFYNNEISEKSEIFDDQFSVERPDGSNFTLKIRSTKLEDSAMYFCASSWTSGGLGEQFFGPGTRLTVL.

V usage is TRBV3-1 and J usage is TRBJ2-7, with 8 bases lining up with TRBD1. Germline V gives CDR1 LGHDT, CDR2 YNNKEL (reference sequence). The CDR3 totals 17 residues. Trimming took 4 bases from V and 3 from J; bases not matched to a gene: 14. The CDR3 region has the DNA TGTGCCAGCAGCCGCGCGGGACAGGAGGTCTTTATCTACGAGCAGTACTTC. Amino acids: CASSRAGQEVFIYEQYF.

The chain joins TRBV6-5 to TRBJ2-1; 7 bases align to TRBD2. The CDR3 length is 13 residues. V was clipped by 6 bases and J by 8 bases; unmatched bases: 7. CDR1 is MNHEY and CDR2 is SVGAGI in the germline V gene. In DNA form, the CDR3 reads TGTGCCAGCAGCCCTATGGGAGGGTATGAGCAGTTCTTC. Protein: CASSPMGGYEQFF.

This clonotype was recorded only once. The chain joins TRBV13 to TRBJ2-3, with a tentative D call TRBD2 (6 bases). Germline CDR1 is PRHDT and CDR2 is FYEKMQ (reference sequence). Trimming left V 0 bases short and J 9 bases short, with 13 bases between. The CDR3 consists of 14 residues. CDR3 DNA sequence: TGTGCCAGCAGCTTAGGGCGGGGAGTTGGAACGCAGTATTTT. Its protein is CASSLGRGVGTQYF.

The chain links TRBV7-9 to TRBJ1-1; possible D gene TRBD1, 5 bases. CDR3 length: 14 residues. V was shortened by 7 bases and J by 1 base, with 13 bases between the two germline ends. Germline CDR1 SEHNR, CDR2 FQNEAQ (reference sequence). The CDR3 nucleotides read TGTGCCAGCACCTCAGGGAAGGCGAACACTGAAGCTTTCTTT. Its translation: CASTSGKANTEAFF. The full variable domain, in which reference TRBV7-9 and TRBJ1-1 provide the parts outside the CDR3, is DTGVSQNPRHKITKRGQNVTFRCDPISEHNRLYWYRQTLGQGPEFLTYFQNEAQLEKSRLLSDRFSAERPKGSFSTLEIQRTEQGDSAMYLCASTSGKANTEAFFGQGTRLTVV.

The chain links TRBV15 to TRBJ2-3; 9 nucleotides line up with TRBD2. Trimming cost V 0 bases and J 14 bases; bases outside gene matches: 12. There are 15 residues in the CDR3. The V gene's germline CDR1 is LNHNV and CDR2 YYDKDF (reference sequence). CDR3 loop: CATSRDPLAGSPGYF. In DNA form, the CDR3 reads TGTGCCACCAGCAGAGATCCGCTAGCGGGGTCTCCGGGGTATTTT.

The chain employs TRBV20-1 and TRBJ2-1, with no clear D. Germline V gene data show CDR1 as DFQATT and CDR2 as SNEGSKA (reference sequence). The CDR3 is 13 residues long. The chain's CDR3 is CQARQRSYNEQFF. The CDR3, as DNA: TGCCAAGCAAGGCAACGCTCCTACAATGAGCAGTTCTTC.

The chain has TRBV6-2 or TRBV6-3 and TRBJ2-1; 9 nucleotides match TRBD2. V was clipped by 2 bases and J by 5 bases; unmatched bases: 7. The germline V gene has CDR1 MNHEY and CDR2 SVGEGT. CDR3 length: 16 amino acids. The DNA of the CDR3 is TGTGCCAGCAGTTACACCCGGGTAGCGGGAGACAATGAGCAGTTCTTC. Protein product: CASSYTRVAGDNEQFF.

Written as DNA, the CDR3 is TGCAGCGTTGGGTGGGTAGGAACTGCTAACTATGGCTACACCTTC. This codes for CSVGWVGTANYGYTF. V gene TRBV29-1 combines with J gene TRBJ1-2; unclear D gene. Trimming pared 4 bases from V and 0 bases from J, leaving 15 bases between. The CDR3 has 15 residues. Germline V gives CDR1 SQVTM, CDR2 ANQGSEA.

The V call is TRBV6-5, the J call TRBJ2-3; TRBD2 might be the D (6 bases). This CDR3 has 14 residues. V was cut by 7 bases and J by 4 bases, with 15 bases left in between. Germline V gene data show CDR1 as MNHEY and CDR2 as SVGAGI. CDR3 in amino acids: CASIQPGGADTQYF. The CDR3 coding sequence is TGTGCCAGCATTCAACCAGGAGGGGCAGATACGCAGTATTTT.

The chain is built from TRBV30 and TRBJ1-1; D is uncertain. Per germline, CDR1 GTSNPN and CDR2 SVGIG (reference sequence). The germline V and J ends were trimmed by 7 bases and 2 bases, with 11 bases remaining between them. The CDR3 extends over 12 amino acids. CDR3 in DNA: TGTGCCTTAAGCGACCTCAACACTGAAGCTTTCTTT. It encodes CALSDLNTEAFF.

The V and J genes are TRBV30 and TRBJ1-1, with 9 bases aligning to TRBD1. V dropped 0 bases and J dropped 5; count of bases not matched to a gene: 10. Germline CDR1 GTSNPN, CDR2 SVGIG (reference sequence). This CDR3 contains 16 residues. Written as DNA, the CDR3 is TGTGCCTGGAGTGTAAGTGTCACAGGGGGCGAGACTGAAGCTTTCTTT. Encoded protein: CAWSVSVTGGETEAFF.

CDR3 residues: CASSQAGRPNTEAFF. For the CDR3, the DNA is TGTGCCAGCAGCCAAGCGGGACGCCCGAACACTGAAGCTTTCTTT. The chain links TRBV14 to TRBJ1-1; possible D gene TRBD1, 5 bases. Germline V lookup: CDR1 SGHDN, CDR2 FVKESK. The CDR3 runs to 15 residues. The V gene lost 1 base and the J gene lost 1 base, with 10 bases spanning the gap.

This chain connects TRBV30 to TRBJ1-5; possible D gene TRBD1, 5 bases. This CDR3 is built from 16 residues. The germline V gene has CDR1 GTSNPN and CDR2 SVGIG (reference sequence). V gave up 0 bases and J gave up 1 base, with 13 bases separating them. The CDR3 reads CAWSVLGPGSNQPQHF. In DNA form, the CDR3 reads TGTGCCTGGAGTGTACTGGGGCCAGGGAGCAATCAGCCCCAGCATTTT.

The V and J genes are TRBV15 and TRBJ2-7, with unresolved D. Germline V gene lookup returns CDR1 LNHNV and CDR2 YYDKDF (reference sequence). V was shortened by 9 bases and J by 4 bases, with 13 bases between the two germline ends. The CDR3 extends over 12 amino acids. The CDR3 DNA is TGTGCCACTGGGGTGGGCTGGTACGAGCAGTACTTC. This sequence encodes CATGVGWYEQYF.

The chain links TRBV20-1 to TRBJ2-5; D remains unclear. Germline CDR1 and CDR2: DFQATT and SNEGSKA (reference sequence). V dropped 1 base and J dropped 5 bases, with 8 bases sitting between them. The CDR3 is made up of 12 amino acids. DNA for the CDR3: TGCAGTGCTAGAGGTGGTCGGGAGACCCAGTACTTC. Amino acid sequence: CSARGGRETQYF.

The V call is TRBV30, the J call TRBJ2-5, with 13 bases aligning to TRBD2. This CDR3 contains 15 residues. Germline V gene lookup returns CDR1 GTSNPN and CDR2 SVGIG (reference sequence). V gave up 3 bases and J gave up 5 bases; unmatched junction bases: 6. CDR3 loop: CAWRRLAGGRETQYF. CDR3 nucleotides: TGTGCCTGGAGGAGACTAGCGGGGGGCCGCGAGACCCAGTACTTC.

This rearrangement joins TRBV7-9 to TRBJ1-5; D possibly corresponds to TRBD1 (5 bases). The CDR3 extends over 14 amino acids. The germline gives CDR1 SEHNR, CDR2 FQNEAQ (reference sequence). With 4 bases removed from V and 7 bases from J, the gap between germline ends came to 14 bases. CDR3 amino acids: CASSYSGGIQPQHF. The CDR3 nucleotides read TGTGCCAGCAGCTACAGCGGGGGGATACAGCCCCAGCATTTT.